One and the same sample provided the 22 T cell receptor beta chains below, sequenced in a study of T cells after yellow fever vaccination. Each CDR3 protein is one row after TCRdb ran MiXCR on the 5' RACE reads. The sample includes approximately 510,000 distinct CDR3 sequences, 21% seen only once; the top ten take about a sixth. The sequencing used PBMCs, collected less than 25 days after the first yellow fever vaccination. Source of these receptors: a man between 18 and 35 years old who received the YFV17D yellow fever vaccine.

CDR3 DNA: TGTGCCACCAGTGACCCCGGGATCAATGAGCAGTTCTTC. Translated, it gives CATSDPGINEQFF. The chain has TRBV24-1 and TRBJ2-1, with D tentatively TRBD2 (5 bases). The CDR3 is made up of 13 amino acids. The V end lost 4 bases, the J end lost 6 bases, and 9 bases lay between the germline ends. Germline V CDR1 and CDR2: KGHDR, SFDVKD.

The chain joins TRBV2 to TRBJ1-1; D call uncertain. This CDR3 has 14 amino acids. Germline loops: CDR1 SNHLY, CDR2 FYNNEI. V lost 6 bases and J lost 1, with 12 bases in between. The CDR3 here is CASRSVGRNTEAFF. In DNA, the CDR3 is TGTGCCAGCAGGTCGGTGGGGAGGAACACTGAAGCTTTCTTT.

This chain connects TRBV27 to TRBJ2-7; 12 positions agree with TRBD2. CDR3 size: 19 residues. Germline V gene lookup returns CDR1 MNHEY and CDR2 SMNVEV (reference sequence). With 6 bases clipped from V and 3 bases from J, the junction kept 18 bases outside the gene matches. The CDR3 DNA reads TGTGCCAGCAGCCAAAGACTAGCGGGGGTAAATGGTGCCCTCTACGAGCAGTACTTC. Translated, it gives CASSQRLAGVNGALYEQYF.

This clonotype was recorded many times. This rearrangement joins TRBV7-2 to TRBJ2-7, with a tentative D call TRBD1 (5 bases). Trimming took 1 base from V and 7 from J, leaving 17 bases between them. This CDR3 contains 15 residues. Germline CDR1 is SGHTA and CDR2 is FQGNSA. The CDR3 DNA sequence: TGTGCCAGCAGCTTAGATCAGGGTTCCTCTTGGGAGCAGTACGTC. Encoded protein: CASSLDQGSSWEQYV.

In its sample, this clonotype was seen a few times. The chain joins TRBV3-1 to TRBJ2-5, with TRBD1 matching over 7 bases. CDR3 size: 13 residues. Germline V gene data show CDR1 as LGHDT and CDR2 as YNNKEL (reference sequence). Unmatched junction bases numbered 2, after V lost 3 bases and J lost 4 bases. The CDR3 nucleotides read TGTGCCAGCAGCCATGCAGGGGGAGAGACCCAGTACTTC. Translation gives CASSHAGGETQYF.

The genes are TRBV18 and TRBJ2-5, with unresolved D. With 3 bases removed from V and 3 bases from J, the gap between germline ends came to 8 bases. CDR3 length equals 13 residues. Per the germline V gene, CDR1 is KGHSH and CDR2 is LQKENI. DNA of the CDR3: TGTGCCAGCTCACCTCAGGCAAAAGAGACCCAGTACTTC. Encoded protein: CASSPQAKETQYF.

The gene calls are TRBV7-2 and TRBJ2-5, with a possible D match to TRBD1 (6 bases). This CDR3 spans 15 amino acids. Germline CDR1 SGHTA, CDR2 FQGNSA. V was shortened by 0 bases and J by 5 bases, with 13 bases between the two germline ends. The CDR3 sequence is CASSLAYRVVETQYF. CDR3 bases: TGTGCCAGCAGCTTAGCCTACAGGGTGGTGGAGACCCAGTACTTC.

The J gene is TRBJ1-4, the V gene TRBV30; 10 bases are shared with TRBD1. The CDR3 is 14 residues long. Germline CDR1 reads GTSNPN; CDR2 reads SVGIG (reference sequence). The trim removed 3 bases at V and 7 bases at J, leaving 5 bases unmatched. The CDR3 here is CAWRTGGAVEKLFF. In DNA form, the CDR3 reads TGTGCCTGGAGGACAGGGGGCGCGGTTGAAAAACTGTTTTTT.

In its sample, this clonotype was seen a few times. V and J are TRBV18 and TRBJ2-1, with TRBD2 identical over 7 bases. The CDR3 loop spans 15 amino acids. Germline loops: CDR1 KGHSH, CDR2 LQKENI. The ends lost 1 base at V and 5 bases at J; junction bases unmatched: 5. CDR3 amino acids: CASSPRGGLNNEQFF. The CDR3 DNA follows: TGTGCCAGCTCACCACGGGGGGGATTAAACAATGAGCAGTTCTTC.

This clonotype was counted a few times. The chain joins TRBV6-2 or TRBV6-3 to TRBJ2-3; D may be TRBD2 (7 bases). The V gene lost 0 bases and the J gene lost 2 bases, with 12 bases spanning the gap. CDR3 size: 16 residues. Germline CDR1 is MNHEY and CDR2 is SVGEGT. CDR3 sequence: CASSYSRRGATDTQYF. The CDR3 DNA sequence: TGTGCCAGCAGTTACTCGAGACGGGGGGCCACAGATACGCAGTATTTT.

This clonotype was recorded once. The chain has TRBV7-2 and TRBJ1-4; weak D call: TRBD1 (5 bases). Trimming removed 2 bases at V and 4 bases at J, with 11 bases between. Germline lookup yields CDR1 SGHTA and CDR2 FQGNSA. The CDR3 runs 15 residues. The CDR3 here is CASSLMGGRNEKLFF. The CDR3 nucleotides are TGTGCCAGCAGCTTAATGGGGGGACGTAATGAAAAACTGTTTTTT.

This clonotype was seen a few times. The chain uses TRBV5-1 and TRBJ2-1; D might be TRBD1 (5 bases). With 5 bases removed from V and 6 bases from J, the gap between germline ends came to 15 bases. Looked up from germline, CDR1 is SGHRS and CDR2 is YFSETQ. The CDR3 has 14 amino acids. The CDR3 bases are TGCGCCAGCAGAACGACAGCTTCGGTCAATGAGCAGTTCTTC. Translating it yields CASRTTASVNEQFF.

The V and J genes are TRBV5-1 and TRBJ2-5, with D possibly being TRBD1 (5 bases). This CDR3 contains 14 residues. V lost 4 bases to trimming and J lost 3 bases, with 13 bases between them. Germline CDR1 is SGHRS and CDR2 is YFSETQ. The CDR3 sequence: CASSTSPTEETQYF. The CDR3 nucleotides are TGCGCCAGCAGCACCTCCCCGACAGAAGAGACCCAGTACTTC.

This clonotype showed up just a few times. CDR3 DNA sequence: TGTGCCAGCAGCTGGACAGGGTTTGAAGAGACCCAGTACTTC. Protein product: CASSWTGFEETQYF. The V call is TRBV7-9, the J call TRBJ2-5, with TRBD1 identical over 8 bases. Germline values: CDR1 SEHNR, CDR2 FQNEAQ (reference sequence). V gave up 4 bases and J gave up 3 bases; unmatched junction bases: 4. This CDR3 is built from 14 residues.

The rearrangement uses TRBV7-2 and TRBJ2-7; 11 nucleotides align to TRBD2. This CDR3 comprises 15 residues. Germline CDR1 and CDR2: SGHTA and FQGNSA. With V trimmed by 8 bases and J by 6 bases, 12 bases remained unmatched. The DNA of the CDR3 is TGTGCCAGCGGTTTGGGGGCTAGCGGGGGGAGCGAGCAGTACTTC. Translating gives CASGLGASGGSEQYF.

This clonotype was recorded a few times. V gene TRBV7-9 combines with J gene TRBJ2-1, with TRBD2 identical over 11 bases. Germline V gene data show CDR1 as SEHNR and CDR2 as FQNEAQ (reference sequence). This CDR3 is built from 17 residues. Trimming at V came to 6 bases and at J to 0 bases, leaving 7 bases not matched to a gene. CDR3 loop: CASSFSSGGSSYNEQFF. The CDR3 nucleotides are TGTGCCAGCAGTTTCTCTAGCGGGGGGAGCTCCTACAATGAGCAGTTCTTC.

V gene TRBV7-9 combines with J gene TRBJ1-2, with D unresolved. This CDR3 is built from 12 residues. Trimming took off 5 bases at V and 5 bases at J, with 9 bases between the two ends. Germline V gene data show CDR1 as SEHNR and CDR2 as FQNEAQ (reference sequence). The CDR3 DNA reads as TGTGCCAGCAGCCCGTTTGGGTATGGCTACACCTTC. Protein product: CASSPFGYGYTF.

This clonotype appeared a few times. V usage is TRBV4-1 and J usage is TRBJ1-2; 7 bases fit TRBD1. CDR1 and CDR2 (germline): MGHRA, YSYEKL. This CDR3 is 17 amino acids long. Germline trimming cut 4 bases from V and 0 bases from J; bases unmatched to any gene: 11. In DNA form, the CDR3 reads TGCGCCAGCAGCCCAGGGACAGCCCGGGCCCCTAACTATGGCTACACCTTC. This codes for CASSPGTARAPNYGYTF.

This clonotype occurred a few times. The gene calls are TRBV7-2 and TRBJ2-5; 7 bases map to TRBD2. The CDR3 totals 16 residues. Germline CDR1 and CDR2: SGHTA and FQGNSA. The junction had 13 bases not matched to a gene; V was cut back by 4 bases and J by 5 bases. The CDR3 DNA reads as TGTGCCAGCAGCTCCCGTTCGATCGGGAGGTACGAGACCCAGTACTTC. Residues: CASSSRSIGRYETQYF.

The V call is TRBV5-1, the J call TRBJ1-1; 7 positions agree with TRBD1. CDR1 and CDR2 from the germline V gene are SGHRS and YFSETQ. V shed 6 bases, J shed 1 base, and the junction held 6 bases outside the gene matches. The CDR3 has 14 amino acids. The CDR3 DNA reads TGCGCCAGCACCCAGGGGGGGACGAACACTGAAGCTTTCTTT. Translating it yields CASTQGGTNTEAFF.

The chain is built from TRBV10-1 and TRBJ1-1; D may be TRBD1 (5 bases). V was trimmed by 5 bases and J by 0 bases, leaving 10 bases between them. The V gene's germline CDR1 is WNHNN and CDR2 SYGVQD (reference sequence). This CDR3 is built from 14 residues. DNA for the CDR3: TGCGCCAGCAGTTCCACAGGTCTGAACACTGAAGCTTTCTTT. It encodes CASSSTGLNTEAFF.

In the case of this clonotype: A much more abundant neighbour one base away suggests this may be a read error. As DNA, the CDR3 is TGTGCCAGCAGGACGTACACCTACAATGAGCAGTTCTTC. Its translation: CASRTYTYNEQFF. The chain recombines TRBV5-5 with TRBJ2-1; no clear D gene. Germline V gene data show CDR1 as SGHKS and CDR2 as YYEKEE (reference sequence). CDR3 length: 13 residues. V lost 5 bases and J lost 2, with 8 bases in between.